This TCR beta chain was captured in a study of T-cell memory formation after mild COVID-19. V trimming: 3 bases; J trimming: 2 bases; junction bases outside the gene matches: 7. CDR3 length: 16 residues. Per germline, CDR1 DFQATT and CDR2 SNEGSKA (reference sequence). TCRdb processed the 5' RACE reads anew with MiXCR; each CDR3 protein has one entry. Seen here are 300,000 to 400,000 distinct CDR3 sequences, about 16% observed once, and the top ten hold about 20%. The sequence was obtained from a man between 18 and 29 years old who had mild COVID-19 (a few samples of this study predate the infection). Cell type and time point are not known. V and J are TRBV20-1 and TRBJ2-3; 11 bases match TRBD2. Sequenced: PBMCs or a T cell subset sorted from them (not recorded which). In DNA form, the CDR3 reads TGCAGTGCTAGGTCGGGGGGACTAGCGGTCACAGATACGCAGTATTTT. This translates into CSARSGGLAVTDTQYF.